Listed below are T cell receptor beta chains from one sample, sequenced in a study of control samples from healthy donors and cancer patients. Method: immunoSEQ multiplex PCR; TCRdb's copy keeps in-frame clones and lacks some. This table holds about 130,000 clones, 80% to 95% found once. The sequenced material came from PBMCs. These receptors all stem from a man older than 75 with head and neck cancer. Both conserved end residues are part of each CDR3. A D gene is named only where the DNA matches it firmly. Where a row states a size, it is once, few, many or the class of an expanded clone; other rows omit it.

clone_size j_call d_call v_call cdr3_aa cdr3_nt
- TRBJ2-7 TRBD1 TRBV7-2 CASSTRQGSSEQYF TGTGCCAGCAGCACACGACAGGGCTCTTCCGAGCAGTACTTC
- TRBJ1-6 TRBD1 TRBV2 CASREGQFNSPLHF TGTGCCAGCAGAGAGGGACAGTTTAATTCACCCCTCCACTTT
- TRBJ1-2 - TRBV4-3 CASSQGRYQYGYTF TGCGCCAGCAGCCAAGGCCGATACCAGTATGGCTACACCTTC
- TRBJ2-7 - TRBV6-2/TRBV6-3 CASSYPALEQYF TGTGCCAGCAGTTACCCCGCTCTGGAGCAGTACTTC
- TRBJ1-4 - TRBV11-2 CASSLYVGAEKLFF TGTGCCAGCAGCTTATATGTCGGGGCTGAAAAACTGTTTTTT
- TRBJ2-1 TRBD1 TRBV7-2 CASSVDRATEQFF TGTGCCAGCAGCGTGGACAGGGCAACTGAGCAGTTCTTC
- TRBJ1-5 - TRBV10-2 CASGRRDNQPQHF TGCGCCAGCGGGCGACGGGACAATCAGCCCCAGCATTTT
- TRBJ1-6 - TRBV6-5 CASSYRDSPLHF TGTGCCAGCAGTTACCGGGATTCACCCCTCCACTTT
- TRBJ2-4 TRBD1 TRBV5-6 CASSLDLTGANIQYF TGTGCCAGCAGCTTGGATTTAACAGGGGCGAACATTCAGTACTTC
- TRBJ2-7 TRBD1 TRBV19 CASRSQGAQGEQYF TGTGCCAGTAGGTCACAGGGGGCGCAAGGCGAGCAGTACTTC
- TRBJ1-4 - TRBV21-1 CASSKVLSRGRHEKLFF TGTGCCAGCAGCAAAGTACTAAGCAGAGGCAGACATGAAAAACTGTTTTTT
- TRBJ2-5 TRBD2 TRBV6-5 CAGSTSGGYQETQYF TGTGCCGGCAGTACTAGCGGGGGGTACCAAGAGACCCAGTACTTC
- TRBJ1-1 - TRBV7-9 CASTPLNSEAFF TGTGCCAGCACCCCCTTAAACTCTGAAGCTTTCTTT
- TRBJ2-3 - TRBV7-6 CASSLRVGSTDTQYF TGTGCCAGCAGCTTACGGGTCGGGAGCACAGATACGCAGTATTTT
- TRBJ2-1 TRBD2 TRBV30 CAWSYGGVSYNEQFF TGTGCCTGGAGTTACGGGGGGGTCTCCTACAATGAGCAGTTCTTC
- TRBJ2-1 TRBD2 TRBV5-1 CASSLGYSRTSNNEQFF TGCGCCAGCAGCTTGGGATACTCACGGACTAGCAACAATGAGCAGTTCTTC
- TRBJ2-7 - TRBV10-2 CASVTTYPTRGGGYEQYF TGCGCCAGCGTAACCACATACCCCACCCGAGGGGGTGGATACGAGCAGTACTTC
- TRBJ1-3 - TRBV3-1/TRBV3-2 CASSLHGWQAGNTIYF TGTGCCAGCAGCCTCCATGGGTGGCAGGCTGGAAACACCATATATTTT
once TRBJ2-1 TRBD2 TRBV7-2 CASSPVPGLAGVGNEQFF TGTGCCAGCAGCCCCGTCCCGGGACTAGCGGGAGTAGGGAATGAGCAGTTCTTC
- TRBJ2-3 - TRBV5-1 CASSLSRIVGDTQYF TGCGCCAGCAGCTTAAGCAGGATTGTGGGAGATACGCAGTATTTT
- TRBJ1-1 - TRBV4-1 CASSQDRALGTEAFF TGCGCCAGCAGCCAAGATAGGGCGTTGGGGACTGAAGCTTTCTTT
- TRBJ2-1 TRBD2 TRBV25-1 CASSGASGGWGNEQFF TGTGCCAGCAGTGGAGCTAGCGGGGGGTGGGGGAATGAGCAGTTCTTC
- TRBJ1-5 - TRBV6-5 CASTLTRDQPQHF TGTGCCAGCACCCTTACAAGGGATCAGCCCCAGCATTTT
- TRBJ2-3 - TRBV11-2 CASSLVVQGGTQYF TGTGCCAGCAGCTTAGTTGTACAGGGAGGCACGCAGTATTTT
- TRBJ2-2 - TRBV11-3 CASSSGGTGELFF TGTGCCAGCAGTTCAGGTGGGACCGGGGAGCTGTTTTTT
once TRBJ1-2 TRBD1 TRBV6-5 CASSTGVGGYTF TGTGCCAGCAGCACAGGGGTGGGTGGCTACACCTTC
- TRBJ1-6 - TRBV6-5 CASARQGRNSPLHF TGTGCCAGCGCGCGTCAGGGTAGGAATTCACCCCTCCACTTT
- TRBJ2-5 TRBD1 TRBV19 CASSLNRGRETQYF TGTGCCAGTAGCCTCAACAGGGGGAGAGAGACCCAGTACTTC
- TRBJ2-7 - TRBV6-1 CASSEGLSYEQYF TGTGCCAGCAGTGAAGGGTTATCCTACGAGCAGTACTTC
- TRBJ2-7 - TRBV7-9 CASSLARQGGEQYF TGTGCCAGCAGCTTAGCTCGGCAGGGTGGCGAGCAGTACTTC
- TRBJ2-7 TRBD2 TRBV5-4 CASSLMTSGAYEQYF TGTGCCAGCAGCCTGATGACTAGCGGGGCCTACGAGCAGTACTTC
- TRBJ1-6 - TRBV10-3 CAISDPTGSYNSPLHF TGTGCCATCAGTGACCCGACGGGATCCTATAATTCACCCCTCCACTTT
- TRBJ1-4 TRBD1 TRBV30 CAWSGGRDGPNEKLFF TGTGCCTGGTCAGGGGGCCGCGACGGGCCTAATGAAAAACTGTTTTTT
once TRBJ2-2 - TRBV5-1 CASSNPGSGELFF TGCGCCAGCAGCAACCCGGGCTCCGGGGAGCTGTTTTTT
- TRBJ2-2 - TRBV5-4 CASSLLAHTGELFF TGTGCCAGCAGCTTGTTGGCCCACACCGGGGAGCTGTTTTTT
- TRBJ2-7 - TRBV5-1 CASSLAGTPSSPYEQYF TGCGCCAGCAGCTTGGCGGGGACTCCATCTTCGCCCTACGAGCAGTACTTC
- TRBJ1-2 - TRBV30 CAWIRVLQSHGYTF TGTGCCTGGATTAGGGTACTACAGTCTCATGGCTACACCTTC
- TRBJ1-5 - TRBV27 CASSLAGASQPQHF TGTGCCAGCAGTTTAGCAGGGGCTAGTCAGCCCCAGCATTTT
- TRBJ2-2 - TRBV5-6 CASSLWGATGELFF TGTGCCAGCAGCTTGTGGGGCGCCACCGGGGAGCTGTTTTTT
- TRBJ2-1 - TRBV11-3 CASSWGDYNEQFF TGTGCCAGCAGCTGGGGGGATTACAATGAGCAGTTCTTC
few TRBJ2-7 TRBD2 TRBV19 CASTPSGRGYEQYF TGTGCCAGTACCCCTAGCGGGAGAGGCTACGAGCAGTACTTC
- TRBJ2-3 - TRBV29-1 CSVPRATDTQYF TGCAGCGTTCCCAGGGCAACAGATACGCAGTATTTT